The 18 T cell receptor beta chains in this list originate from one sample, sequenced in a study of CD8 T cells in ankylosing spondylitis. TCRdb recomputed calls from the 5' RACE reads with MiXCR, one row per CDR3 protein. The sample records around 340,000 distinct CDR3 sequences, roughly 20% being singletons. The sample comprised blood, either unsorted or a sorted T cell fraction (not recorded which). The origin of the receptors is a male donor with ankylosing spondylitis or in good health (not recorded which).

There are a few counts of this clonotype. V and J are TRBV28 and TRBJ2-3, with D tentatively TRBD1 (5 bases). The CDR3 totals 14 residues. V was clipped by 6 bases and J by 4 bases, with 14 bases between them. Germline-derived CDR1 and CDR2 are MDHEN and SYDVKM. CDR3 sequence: CASSLRAFPDTQYF. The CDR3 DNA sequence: TGTGCCAGCAGCCTCAGGGCATTTCCAGATACGCAGTATTTT.

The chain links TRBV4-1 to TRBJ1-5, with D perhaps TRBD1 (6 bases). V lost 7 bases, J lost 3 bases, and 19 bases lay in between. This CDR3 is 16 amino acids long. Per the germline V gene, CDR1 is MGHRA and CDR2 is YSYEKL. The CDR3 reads CASTPGGGGFNQPQHF. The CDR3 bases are TGCGCCAGCACCCCCGGTGGGGGGGGCTTCAATCAGCCCCAGCATTTT.

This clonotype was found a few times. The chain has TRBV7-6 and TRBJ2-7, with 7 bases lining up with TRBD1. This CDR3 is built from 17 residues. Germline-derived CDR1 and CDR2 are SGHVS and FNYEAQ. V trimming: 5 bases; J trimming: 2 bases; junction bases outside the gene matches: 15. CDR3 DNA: TGTGCCAGCAGCGGTGGGACAGAAGGCGCCCTACCCTACGAGCAGTACTTC. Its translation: CASSGGTEGALPYEQYF.

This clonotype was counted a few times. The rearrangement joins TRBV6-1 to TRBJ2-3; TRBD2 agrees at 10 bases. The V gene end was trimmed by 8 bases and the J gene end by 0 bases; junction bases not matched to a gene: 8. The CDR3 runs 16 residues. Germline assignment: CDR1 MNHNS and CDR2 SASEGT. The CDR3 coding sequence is TGTGCCAGCGGGACTAGCGATGGCCCTAGCACAGATACGCAGTATTTT. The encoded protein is CASGTSDGPSTDTQYF.

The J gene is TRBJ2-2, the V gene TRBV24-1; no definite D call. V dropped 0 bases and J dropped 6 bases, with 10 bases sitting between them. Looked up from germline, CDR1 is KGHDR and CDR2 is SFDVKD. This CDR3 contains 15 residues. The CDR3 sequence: CATSDLNRMAGELFF. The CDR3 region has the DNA TGTGCCACCAGTGATTTGAATAGGATGGCCGGGGAGCTGTTTTTT.

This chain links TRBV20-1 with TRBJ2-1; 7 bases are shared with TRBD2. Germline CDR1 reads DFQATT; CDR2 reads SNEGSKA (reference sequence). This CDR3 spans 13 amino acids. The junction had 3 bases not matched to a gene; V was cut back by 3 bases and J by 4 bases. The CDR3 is CSASAGDYNEQFF. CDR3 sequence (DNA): TGCAGTGCTAGTGCGGGGGATTACAATGAGCAGTTCTTC.

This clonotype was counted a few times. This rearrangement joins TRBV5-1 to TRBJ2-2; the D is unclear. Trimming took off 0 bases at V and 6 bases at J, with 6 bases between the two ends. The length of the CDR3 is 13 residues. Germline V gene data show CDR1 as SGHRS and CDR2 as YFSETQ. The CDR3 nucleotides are TGCGCCAGCAGCTTGGAGGTCCCCGGGGAGCTGTTTTTT. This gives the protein CASSLEVPGELFF.

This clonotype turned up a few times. The CDR3 nucleotides are TGTGCCAGCAGGGCCGGGCAGGGAGCCTACAATGAGCAGTTCTTC. This gives the protein CASRAGQGAYNEQFF. The gene calls are TRBV7-2 and TRBJ2-1; D assignment may be TRBD1 or TRBD2 (5 bases each). CDR1 and CDR2 (germline): SGHTA, FQGNSA. CDR3 length: 15 residues. V was shortened by 6 bases and J by 2 bases, with 14 bases between the two germline ends.

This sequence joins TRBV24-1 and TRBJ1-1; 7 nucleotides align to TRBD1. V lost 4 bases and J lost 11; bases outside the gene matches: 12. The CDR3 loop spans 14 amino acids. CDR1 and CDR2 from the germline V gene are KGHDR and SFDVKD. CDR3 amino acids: CATSDAGTARGAFF. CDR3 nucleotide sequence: TGTGCCACCAGTGACGCAGGGACAGCCCGAGGGGCTTTCTTT.

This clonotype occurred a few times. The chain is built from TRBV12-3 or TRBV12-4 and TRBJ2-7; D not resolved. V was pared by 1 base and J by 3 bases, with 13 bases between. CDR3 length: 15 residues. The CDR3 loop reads CASSLDLQTDYEQYF. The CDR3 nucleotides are TGTGCCAGCAGTTTAGATCTCCAGACGGACTACGAGCAGTACTTC.

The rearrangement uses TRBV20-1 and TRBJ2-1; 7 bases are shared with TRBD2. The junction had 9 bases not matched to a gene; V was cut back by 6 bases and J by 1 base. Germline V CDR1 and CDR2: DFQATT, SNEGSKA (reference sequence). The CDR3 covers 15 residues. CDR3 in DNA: TGCAGTGCCACTAATAGCGGGCCTTCCTACAATGAGCAGTTCTTC. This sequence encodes CSATNSGPSYNEQFF.

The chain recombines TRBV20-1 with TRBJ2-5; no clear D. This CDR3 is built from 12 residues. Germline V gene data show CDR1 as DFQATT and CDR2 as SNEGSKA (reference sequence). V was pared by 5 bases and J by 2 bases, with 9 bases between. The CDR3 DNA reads TGCAGTGCTCAACTGGAACAAGAGACCCAGTACTTC. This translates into CSAQLEQETQYF.

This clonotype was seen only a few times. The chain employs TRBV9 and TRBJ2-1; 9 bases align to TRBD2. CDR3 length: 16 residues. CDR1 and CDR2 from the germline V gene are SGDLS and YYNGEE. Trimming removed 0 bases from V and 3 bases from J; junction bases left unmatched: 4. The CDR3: CASSVGGGGVYNEQFF. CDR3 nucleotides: TGTGCCAGCAGCGTAGGGGGCGGGGGGGTCTACAATGAGCAGTTCTTC.

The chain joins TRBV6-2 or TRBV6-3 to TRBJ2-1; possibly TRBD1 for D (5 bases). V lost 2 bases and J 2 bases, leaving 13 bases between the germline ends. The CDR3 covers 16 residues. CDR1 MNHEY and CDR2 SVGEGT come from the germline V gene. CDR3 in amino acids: CASSYRRDSPYNEQFF. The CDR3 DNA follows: TGTGCCAGCAGTTACCGCAGGGATAGTCCCTACAATGAGCAGTTCTTC.

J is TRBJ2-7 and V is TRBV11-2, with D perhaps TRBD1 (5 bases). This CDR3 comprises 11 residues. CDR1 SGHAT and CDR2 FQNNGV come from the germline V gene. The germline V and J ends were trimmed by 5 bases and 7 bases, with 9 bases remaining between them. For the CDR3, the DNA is TGTGCCAGCAGCGCAGGGTTAGAGCAGTACTTC. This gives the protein CASSAGLEQYF.

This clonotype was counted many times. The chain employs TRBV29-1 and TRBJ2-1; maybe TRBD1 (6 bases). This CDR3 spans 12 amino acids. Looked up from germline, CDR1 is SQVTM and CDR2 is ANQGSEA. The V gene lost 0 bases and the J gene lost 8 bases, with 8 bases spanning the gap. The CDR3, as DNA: TGCAGCGTTGAAGATACAGGGTATGAGCAGTTCTTC. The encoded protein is CSVEDTGYEQFF.

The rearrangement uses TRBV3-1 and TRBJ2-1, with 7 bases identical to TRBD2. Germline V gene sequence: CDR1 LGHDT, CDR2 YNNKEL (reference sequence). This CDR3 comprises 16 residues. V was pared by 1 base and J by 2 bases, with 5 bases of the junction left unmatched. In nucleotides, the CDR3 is TGTGCCAGCAGCCAAGGGGCGGGGGACCCCTACAATGAGCAGTTCTTC. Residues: CASSQGAGDPYNEQFF.

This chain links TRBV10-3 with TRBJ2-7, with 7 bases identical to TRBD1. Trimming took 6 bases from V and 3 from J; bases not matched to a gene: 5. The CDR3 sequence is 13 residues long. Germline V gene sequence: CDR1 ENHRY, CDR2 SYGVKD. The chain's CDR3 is CAIRGTDDYEQYF. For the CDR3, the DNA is TGTGCCATCAGGGGGACAGACGACTACGAGCAGTACTTC.